This T cell receptor (beta chain) is from a study of T cells in localized non-small cell lung cancer. With regard to this clone: As yet, its antigen is unknown.

This table comes from immunoSEQ multiplex PCR, and its TCRdb copy is limited to in-frame clones, with some not included. The data contain fewer than 20,000 clones, approximately 91% of them singletons. Study-level results: Density of T cells in blood, when higher, went with longer overall survival. When the top 100 tumor clones were examined, a median approximately 59 of them also appeared in the adjacent lung, which was paired and uninvolved.

The CDR3 length is 12 residues. CDR1 and CDR2 from the germline V gene are MDHEN and SYDVKM. V lost 6 bases and J lost 7, with 12 bases in between. This sequence was found in a man aged 35 to 70 with stage I lung adenocarcinoma. The rearrangement uses TRBV28 and TRBJ1-2, with a tentative D call TRBD1 (5 bases). Material: peripheral blood, obtained before any cancer treatment. The CDR3 spells CASSIIRGGYTF. The CDR3 nucleotides are TGTGCCAGCAGCATCATTAGGGGTGGCTACACCTTC.